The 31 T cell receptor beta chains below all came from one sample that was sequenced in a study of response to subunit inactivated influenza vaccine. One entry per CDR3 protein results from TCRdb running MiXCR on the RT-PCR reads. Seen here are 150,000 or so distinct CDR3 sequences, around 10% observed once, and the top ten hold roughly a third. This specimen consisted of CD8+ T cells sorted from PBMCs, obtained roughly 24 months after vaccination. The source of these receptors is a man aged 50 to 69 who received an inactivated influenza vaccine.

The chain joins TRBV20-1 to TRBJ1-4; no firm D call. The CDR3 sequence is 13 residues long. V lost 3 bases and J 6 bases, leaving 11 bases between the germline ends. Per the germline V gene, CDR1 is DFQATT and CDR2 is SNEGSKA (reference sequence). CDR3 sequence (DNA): TGCAGTGCTAGCCCAGGTTTCTATGAAAAACTGTTTTTT. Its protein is CSASPGFYEKLFF.

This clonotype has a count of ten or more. The CDR3 DNA reads TGCAGCGTTGAGACCCTAGCGGGAGAGTGGTCGGACACCGGGGAGCTGTTTTTT. Translation gives CSVETLAGEWSDTGELFF. The chain links TRBV29-1 to TRBJ2-2; TRBD2 agrees at 10 bases. V was clipped by 3 bases and J by 3 bases; unmatched bases: 13. CDR1 is SQVTM, CDR2 ANQGSEA, per germline. This CDR3 is 18 amino acids long.

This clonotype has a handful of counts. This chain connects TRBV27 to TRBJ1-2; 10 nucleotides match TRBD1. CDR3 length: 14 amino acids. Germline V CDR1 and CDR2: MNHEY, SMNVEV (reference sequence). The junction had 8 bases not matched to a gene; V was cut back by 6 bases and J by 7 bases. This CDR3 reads CASRETGGAGGYTF. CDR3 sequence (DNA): TGTGCCAGCAGAGAGACAGGGGGCGCGGGTGGCTACACCTTC.

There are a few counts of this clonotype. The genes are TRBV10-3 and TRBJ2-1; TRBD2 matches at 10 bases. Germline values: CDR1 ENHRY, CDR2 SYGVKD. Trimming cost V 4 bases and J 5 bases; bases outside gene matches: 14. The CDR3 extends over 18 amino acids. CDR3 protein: CAISATSGIVYGDNEQFF. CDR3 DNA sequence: TGTGCCATCAGTGCCACTAGCGGGATCGTATACGGTGACAATGAGCAGTTCTTC.

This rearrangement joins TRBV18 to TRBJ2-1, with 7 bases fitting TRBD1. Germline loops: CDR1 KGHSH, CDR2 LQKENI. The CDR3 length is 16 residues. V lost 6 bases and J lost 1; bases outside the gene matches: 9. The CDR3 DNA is TGTGCCAGCTCCCCGAAGGACAGGTCGTCCTACAATGAGCAGTTCTTC. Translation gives CASSPKDRSSYNEQFF.

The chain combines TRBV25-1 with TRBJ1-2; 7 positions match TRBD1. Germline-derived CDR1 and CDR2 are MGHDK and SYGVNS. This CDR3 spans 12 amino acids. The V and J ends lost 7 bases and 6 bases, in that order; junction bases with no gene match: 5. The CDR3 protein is CASNSGGDGYTF. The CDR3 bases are TGTGCCAGCAATTCAGGGGGAGATGGCTACACCTTC.

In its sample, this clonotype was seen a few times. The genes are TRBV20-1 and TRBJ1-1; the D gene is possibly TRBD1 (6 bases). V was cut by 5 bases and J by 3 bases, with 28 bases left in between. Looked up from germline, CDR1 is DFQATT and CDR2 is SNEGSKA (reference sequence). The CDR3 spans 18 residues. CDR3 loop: CSALTTGRGFELYTEAFF. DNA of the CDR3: TGCAGTGCTCTCACGACAGGCCGGGGCTTTGAGTTGTACACTGAAGCTTTCTTT.

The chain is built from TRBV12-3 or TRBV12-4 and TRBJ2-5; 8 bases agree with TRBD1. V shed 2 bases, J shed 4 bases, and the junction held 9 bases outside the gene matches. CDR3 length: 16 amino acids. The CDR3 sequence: CASSLRRQGARETQYF. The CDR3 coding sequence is TGTGCCAGCAGTTTAAGGCGCCAGGGGGCTCGAGAGACCCAGTACTTC.

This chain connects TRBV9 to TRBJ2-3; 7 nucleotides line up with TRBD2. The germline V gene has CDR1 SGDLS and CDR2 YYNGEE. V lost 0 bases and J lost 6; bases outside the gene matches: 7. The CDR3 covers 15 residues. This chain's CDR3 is CASSVVGLTSDTQYF. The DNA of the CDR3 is TGTGCCAGCAGCGTAGTGGGACTAACCTCGGATACGCAGTATTTT.

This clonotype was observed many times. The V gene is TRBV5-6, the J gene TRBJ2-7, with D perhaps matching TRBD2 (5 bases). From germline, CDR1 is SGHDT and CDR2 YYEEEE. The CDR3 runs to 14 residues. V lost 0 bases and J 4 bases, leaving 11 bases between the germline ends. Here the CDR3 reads CASSLGGGLYEQYF. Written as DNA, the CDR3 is TGTGCCAGCAGCTTGGGCGGCGGACTTTACGAGCAGTACTTC.

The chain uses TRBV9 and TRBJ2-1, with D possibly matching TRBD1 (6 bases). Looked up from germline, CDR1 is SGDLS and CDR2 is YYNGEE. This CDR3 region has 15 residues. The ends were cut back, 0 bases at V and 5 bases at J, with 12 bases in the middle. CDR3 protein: CASSVGTGWNNEQFF. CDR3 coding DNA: TGTGCCAGCAGCGTAGGTACAGGGTGGAACAATGAGCAGTTCTTC.

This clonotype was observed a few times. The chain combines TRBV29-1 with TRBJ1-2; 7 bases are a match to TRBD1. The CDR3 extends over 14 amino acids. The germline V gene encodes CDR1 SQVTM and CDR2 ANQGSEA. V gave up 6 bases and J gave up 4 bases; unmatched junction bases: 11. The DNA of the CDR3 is TGCAGCGTGCGCCGGGACAGTAATGTCTATGGCTACACCTTC. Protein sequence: CSVRRDSNVYGYTF.

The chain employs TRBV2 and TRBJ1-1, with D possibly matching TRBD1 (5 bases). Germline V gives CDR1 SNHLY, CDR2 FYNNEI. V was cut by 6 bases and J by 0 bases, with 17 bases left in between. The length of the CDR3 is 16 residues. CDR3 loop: CASREPVTGVNTEAFF. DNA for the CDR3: TGTGCCAGCAGAGAACCCGTTACAGGTGTGAACACTGAAGCTTTCTTT.

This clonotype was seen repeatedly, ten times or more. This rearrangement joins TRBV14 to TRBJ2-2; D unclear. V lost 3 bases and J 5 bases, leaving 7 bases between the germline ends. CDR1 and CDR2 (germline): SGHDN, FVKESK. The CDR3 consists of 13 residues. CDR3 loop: CASSQGRTGELFF. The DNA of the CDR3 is TGTGCCAGCAGCCAGGGAAGAACCGGGGAGCTGTTTTTT.

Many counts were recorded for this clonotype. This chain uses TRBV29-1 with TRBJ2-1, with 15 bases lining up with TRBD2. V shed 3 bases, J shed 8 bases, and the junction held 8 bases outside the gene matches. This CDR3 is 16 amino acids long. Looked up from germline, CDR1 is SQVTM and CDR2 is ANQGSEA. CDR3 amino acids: CSVDLPGLAGGHEQFF. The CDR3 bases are TGCAGCGTTGATCTTCCGGGACTAGCGGGAGGCCATGAGCAGTTCTTC.

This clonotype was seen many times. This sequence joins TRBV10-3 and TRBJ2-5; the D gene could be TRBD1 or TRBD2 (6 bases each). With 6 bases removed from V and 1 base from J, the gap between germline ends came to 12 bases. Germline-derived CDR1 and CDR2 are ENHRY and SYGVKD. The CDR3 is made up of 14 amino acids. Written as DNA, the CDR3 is TGTGCCATCAGACCCGGGGGCTCCCAAGAGACCCAGTACTTC. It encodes CAIRPGGSQETQYF.

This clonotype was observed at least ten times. The CDR3 DNA is TGTGCCTGCCTGGGGGACAGGGGTGACAATGAGCAGTTCTTC. Amino acids: CACLGDRGDNEQFF. V gene TRBV25-1 combines with J gene TRBJ2-1; 10 bases fit TRBD1. V shed 11 bases and J 5 bases; nucleotides not matched to a gene: 9. Germline V gene sequence: CDR1 MGHDK, CDR2 SYGVNS. The CDR3 totals 14 residues.

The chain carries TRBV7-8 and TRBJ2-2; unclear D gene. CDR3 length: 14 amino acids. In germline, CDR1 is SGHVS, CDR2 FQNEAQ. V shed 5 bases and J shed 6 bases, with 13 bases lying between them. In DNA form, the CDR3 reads TGTGCCAGCAGCACAGACGTCCCCGCCGGGGAGCTGTTTTTT. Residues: CASSTDVPAGELFF.

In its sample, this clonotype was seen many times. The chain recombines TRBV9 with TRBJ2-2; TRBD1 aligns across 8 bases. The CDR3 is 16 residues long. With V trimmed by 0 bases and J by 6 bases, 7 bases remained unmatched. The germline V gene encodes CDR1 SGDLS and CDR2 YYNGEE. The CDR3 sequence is CASSVARDRGPGELFF. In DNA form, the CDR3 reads TGTGCCAGCAGCGTAGCTCGTGACAGGGGACCCGGGGAGCTGTTTTTT.

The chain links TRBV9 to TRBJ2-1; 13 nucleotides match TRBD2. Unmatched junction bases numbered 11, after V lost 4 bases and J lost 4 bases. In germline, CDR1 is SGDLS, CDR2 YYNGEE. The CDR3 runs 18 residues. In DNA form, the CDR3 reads TGTGCCAGCAGCCCCAGACCGGGACTAGCGGGGACTTACAATGAGCAGTTCTTC. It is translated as CASSPRPGLAGTYNEQFF.

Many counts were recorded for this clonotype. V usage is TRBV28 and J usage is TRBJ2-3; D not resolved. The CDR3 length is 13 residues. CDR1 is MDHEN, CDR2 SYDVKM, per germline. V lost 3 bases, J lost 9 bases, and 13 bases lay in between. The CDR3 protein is CASSLALQSTQYF. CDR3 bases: TGTGCCAGCAGTTTGGCCCTTCAGTCAACGCAGTATTTT. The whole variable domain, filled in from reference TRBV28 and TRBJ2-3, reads DVKVTQSSRYLVKRTGEKVFLECVQDMDHENMFWYRQDPGLGLRLIYFSYDVKMKEKGDIPEGYSVSREKKERFSLILESASTNQTSMYLCASSLALQSTQYFGPGTRLTVL.

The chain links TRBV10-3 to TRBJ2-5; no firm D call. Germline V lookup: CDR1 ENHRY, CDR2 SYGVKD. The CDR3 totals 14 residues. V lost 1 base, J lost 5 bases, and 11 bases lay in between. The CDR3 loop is CAISEFLVQETQYF. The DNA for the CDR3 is TGTGCCATCAGTGAGTTCTTAGTCCAGGAGACCCAGTACTTC.

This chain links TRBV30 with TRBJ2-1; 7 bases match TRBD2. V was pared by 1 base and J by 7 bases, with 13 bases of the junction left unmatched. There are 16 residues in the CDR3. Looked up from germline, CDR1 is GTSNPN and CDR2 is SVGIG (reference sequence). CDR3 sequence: CAWSGPPGLGHNEQFF. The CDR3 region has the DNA TGTGCCTGGAGTGGACCCCCAGGACTAGGACATAATGAGCAGTTCTTC.

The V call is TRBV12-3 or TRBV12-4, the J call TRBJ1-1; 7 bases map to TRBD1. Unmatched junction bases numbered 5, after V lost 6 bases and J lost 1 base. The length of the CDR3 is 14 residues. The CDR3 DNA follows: TGTGCCAGCAGCTTTGGACAGGCGAACACTGAAGCTTTCTTT. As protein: CASSFGQANTEAFF.

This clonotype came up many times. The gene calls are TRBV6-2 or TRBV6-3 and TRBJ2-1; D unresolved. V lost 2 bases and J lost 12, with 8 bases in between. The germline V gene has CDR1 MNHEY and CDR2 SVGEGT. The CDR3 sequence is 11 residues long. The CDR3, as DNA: TGTGCCAGCAGTTACAACTCTGGGCAGTTCTTC. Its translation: CASSYNSGQFF.

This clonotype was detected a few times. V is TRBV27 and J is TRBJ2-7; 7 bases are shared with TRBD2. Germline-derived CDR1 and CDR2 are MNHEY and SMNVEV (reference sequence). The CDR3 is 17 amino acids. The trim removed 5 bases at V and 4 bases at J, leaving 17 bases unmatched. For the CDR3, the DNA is TGTGCCAGCAGTCGATACCAGACGGGGAGGGTGAAGTACGAGCAGTACTTC. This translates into CASSRYQTGRVKYEQYF.

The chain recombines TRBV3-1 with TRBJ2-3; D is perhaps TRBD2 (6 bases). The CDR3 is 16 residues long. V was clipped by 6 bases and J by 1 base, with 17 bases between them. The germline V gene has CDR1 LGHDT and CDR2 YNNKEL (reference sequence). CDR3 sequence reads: CASSPSSGGGTDTQYF. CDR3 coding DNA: TGTGCCAGCAGTCCTTCTTCCGGGGGTGGCACAGATACGCAGTATTTT.

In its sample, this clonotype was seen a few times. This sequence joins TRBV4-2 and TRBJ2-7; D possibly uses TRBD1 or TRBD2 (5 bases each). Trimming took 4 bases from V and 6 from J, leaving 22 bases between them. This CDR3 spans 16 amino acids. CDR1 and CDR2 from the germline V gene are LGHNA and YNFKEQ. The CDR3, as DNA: TGTGCCAGCAGCCTCGGGGCCGGGACCGGTTCCGCCGAGCAGTACTTC. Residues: CASSLGAGTGSAEQYF.

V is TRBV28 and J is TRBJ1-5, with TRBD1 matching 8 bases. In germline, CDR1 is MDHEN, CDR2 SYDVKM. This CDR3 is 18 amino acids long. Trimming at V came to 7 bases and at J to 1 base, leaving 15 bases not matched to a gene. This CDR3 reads CASILAGGAGGSNQPQHF. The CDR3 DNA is TGTGCCAGCATCTTGGCAGGGGGCGCCGGGGGGAGCAATCAGCCCCAGCATTTT.

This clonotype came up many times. CDR3 amino acids: CASSFRGRGTDTQYF. DNA for the CDR3: TGTGCCAGCAGCTTCAGGGGGCGGGGGACAGATACGCAGTATTTT. The chain uses TRBV5-8 and TRBJ2-3, with D perhaps TRBD1 (8 bases). Trimming cost V 2 bases and J 3 bases, with 13 bases left between them. The CDR3 has 15 residues. The germline gives CDR1 SGHTS, CDR2 YDEGEE.

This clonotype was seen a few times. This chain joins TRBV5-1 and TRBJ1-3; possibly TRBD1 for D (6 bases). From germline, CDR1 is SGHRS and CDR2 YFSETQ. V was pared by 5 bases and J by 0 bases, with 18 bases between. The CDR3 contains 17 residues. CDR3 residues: CASSRTAPSSSGNTIYF. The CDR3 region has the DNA TGCGCCAGCAGTCGGACAGCTCCGTCTTCCTCTGGAAACACCATATATTTT.